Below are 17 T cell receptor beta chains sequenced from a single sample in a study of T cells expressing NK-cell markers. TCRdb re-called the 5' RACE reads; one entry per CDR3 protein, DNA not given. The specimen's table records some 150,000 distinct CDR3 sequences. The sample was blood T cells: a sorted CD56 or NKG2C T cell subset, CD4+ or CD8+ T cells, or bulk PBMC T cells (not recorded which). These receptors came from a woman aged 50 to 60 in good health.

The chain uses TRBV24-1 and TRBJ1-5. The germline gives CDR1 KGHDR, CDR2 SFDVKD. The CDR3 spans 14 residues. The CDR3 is CATSRGISNQPQHF.

Here the CDR3 reads CASSLDSDRITGELFF. The J gene is TRBJ2-2, the V gene TRBV13; the D call of TRBD1 rests on TCRdb alone, since no DNA is present to check it. The V gene's germline CDR1 is PRHDT and CDR2 FYEKMQ (reference sequence). CDR3 length equals 16 residues. Full variable domain (remainder filled in from reference TRBV13 and TRBJ2-2): AAGVIQSPRHLIKEKRETATLKCYPIPRHDTVYWYQQGPGQDPQFLISFYEKMQSDKGSIPDRFSAQQFSDYHSELNMSSLELGDSALYFCASSLDSDRITGELFFGEGSRLTVL.

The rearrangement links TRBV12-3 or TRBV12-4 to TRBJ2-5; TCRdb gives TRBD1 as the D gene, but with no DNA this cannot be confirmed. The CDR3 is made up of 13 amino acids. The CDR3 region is CAIKQGAFETQYF.

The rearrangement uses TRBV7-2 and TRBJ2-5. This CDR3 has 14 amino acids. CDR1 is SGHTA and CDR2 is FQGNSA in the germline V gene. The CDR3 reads CASSPREFAETQYF.

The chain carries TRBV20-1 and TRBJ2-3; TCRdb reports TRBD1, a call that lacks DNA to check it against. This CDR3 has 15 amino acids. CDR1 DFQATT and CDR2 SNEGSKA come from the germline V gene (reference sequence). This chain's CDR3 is CSAPPSGPRTDTQYF.

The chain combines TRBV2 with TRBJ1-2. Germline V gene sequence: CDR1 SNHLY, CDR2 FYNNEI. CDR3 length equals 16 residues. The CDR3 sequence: CASSEVETDSNYGYTF.

This CDR3 reads CSVEDRDYEQYF. The chain has TRBV29-1 and TRBJ2-7. Germline V gene sequence: CDR1 SQVTM, CDR2 ANQGSEA. The CDR3 runs 12 residues.

The CDR3 sequence is CASSSLGDKEAFF. The chain joins TRBV27 to TRBJ1-1; TCRdb lists TRBD1, though no DNA is available to test this call. Looked up from germline, CDR1 is MNHEY and CDR2 is SMNVEV (reference sequence). This CDR3 contains 13 residues.

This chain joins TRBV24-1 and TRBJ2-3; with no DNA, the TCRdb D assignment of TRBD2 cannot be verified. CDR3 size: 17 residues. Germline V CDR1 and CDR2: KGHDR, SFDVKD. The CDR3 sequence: CATSDLGLAGDTDTQYF.

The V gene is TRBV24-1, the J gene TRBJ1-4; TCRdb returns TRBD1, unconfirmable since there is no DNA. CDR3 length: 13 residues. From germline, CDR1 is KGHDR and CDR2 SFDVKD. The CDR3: CATSRVGDEKLFF.

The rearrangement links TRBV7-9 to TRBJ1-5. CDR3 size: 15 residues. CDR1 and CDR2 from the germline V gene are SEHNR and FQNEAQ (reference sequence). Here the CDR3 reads CASSLPGGSNQPQHF.

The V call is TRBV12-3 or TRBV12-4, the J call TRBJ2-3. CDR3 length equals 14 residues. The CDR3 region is CASSFAPFTDTQYF.

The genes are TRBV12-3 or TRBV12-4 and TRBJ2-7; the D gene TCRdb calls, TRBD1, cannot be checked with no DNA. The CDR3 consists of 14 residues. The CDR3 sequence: CASSFGGQTYEQYF.

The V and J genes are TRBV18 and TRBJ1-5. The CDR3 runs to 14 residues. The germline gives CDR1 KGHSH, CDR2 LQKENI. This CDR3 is CASSPRNMNQPQHF.

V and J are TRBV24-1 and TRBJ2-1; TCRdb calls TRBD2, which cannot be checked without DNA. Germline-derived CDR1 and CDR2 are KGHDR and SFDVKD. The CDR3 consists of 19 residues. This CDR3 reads CATSDFPGTSGRIDNEQFF.

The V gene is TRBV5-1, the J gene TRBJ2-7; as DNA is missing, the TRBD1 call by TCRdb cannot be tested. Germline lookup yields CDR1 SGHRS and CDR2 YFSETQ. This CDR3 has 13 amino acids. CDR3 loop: CASSTGTGFEQYF.

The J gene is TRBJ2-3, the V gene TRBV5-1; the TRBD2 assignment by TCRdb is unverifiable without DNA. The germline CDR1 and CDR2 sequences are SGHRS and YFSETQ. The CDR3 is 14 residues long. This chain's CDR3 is CASSSPGLADTQYF.